The 30 T cell receptor beta chains listed next were all sequenced from one sample in a study of T cell responses to AZD1222 COVID-19 vaccine (dated by TCRdb to about 2021). Receptor libraries were prepared by the immunoSEQ multiplex PCR assay. In TCRdb, the immuneACCESS table is reduced to in-frame sequences with V and J assigned. These tables do not hold every clone; where another copy was compared, an unresolved V gene accounts for under half, and the others remain unexplained. The sample table contains 150,000 to 200,000 clones; only one count was recorded for around 95% of them. 0.64% of the sample belongs to the ten largest clones. Per the publication, the time point label means: baseline before first vaccination. This specimen was peripheral blood, taken on day 0 of AZD1222 vaccination. The receptors were sampled from an adult in good health.

The J gene is TRBJ2-7, the V gene TRBV5-6; TRBD1 is a possible D gene (6 bases). The CDR3 runs 14 residues. Germline CDR1 reads SGHDT; CDR2 reads YYEEEE. V was cut by 4 bases and J by 0 bases, with 11 bases left in between. In nucleotides, the CDR3 is TGTGCCAGCAGCCTTACAGGGAGCTCCTACGAGCAGTACTTC. Its translation: CASSLTGSSYEQYF.

This clone was found once. This chain links TRBV28 with TRBJ1-1; no clear D gene. Deletions cut 11 bases from V and 0 bases from J, with 13 bases between. The V gene's germline CDR1 is MDHEN and CDR2 SYDVKM. The CDR3 contains 13 residues. For the CDR3, the DNA is TGTGCCGGCGGGTCTTCCTTGAACACTGAAGCTTTCTTT. This codes for CAGGSSLNTEAFF.

The rearrangement joins TRBV5-1 to TRBJ2-3; 11 nucleotides match TRBD2. The germline gives CDR1 SGHRS, CDR2 YFSETQ. CDR3 length: 17 residues. J gave up 6 bases and V 4 bases, and 13 bases lay outside the gene matches. In nucleotides, the CDR3 is TGCGCCAGCAGCCAGGGACTAGCGGCTTTCCAGGGGGATACGCAGTATTTT. Amino acid sequence: CASSQGLAAFQGDTQYF.

The sample holds a few counts of this clone. This chain connects TRBV28 to TRBJ1-5; TRBD1 is a possible D gene (6 bases). The germline gives CDR1 MDHEN, CDR2 SYDVKM. V lost 7 bases and J 7 bases, leaving 11 bases between the germline ends. The CDR3 contains 12 residues. In nucleotides, the CDR3 is TGTGCCAGCACCGGGGGCCTACAGCCCCAGCATTTT. Residues: CASTGGLQPQHF. Full variable domain (missing parts from reference TRBV28 and TRBJ1-5): DVKVTQSSRYLVKRTGEKVFLECVQDMDHENMFWYRQDPGLGLRLIYFSYDVKMKEKGDIPEGYSVSREKKERFSLILESASTNQTSMYLCASTGGLQPQHFGDGTRLSIL.

The rearrangement joins TRBV4-1 to TRBJ1-6; D not resolved. Germline V gene lookup returns CDR1 MGHRA and CDR2 YSYEKL. Trimming removed 0 bases from V and 7 bases from J, with 4 bases in between. The CDR3 has 13 residues. In nucleotides, the CDR3 is TGCGCCAGCAGCCAAGATCAGAATTCACCCCTCCACTTT. This gives the protein CASSQDQNSPLHF.

V and J are TRBV4-2 and TRBJ2-1; 8 bases agree with TRBD2. Germline V gives CDR1 LGHNA, CDR2 YNFKEQ. V lost 3 bases to trimming and J lost 5 bases; unmatched junction nucleotides: 18. The CDR3 length is 19 residues. CDR3 sequence: CASSHIVRGKRESHNEQFF. The CDR3 DNA reads TGTGCCAGCAGCCACATCGTGCGGGGGAAGCGGGAGAGTCACAATGAGCAGTTCTTC.

The chain combines TRBV28 with TRBJ2-7, with a possible D match to TRBD1 (6 bases). Trimming took off 2 bases at V and 6 bases at J, with 14 bases between the two ends. The CDR3 consists of 14 residues. Germline V gives CDR1 MDHEN, CDR2 SYDVKM. Written as DNA, the CDR3 is TGTGCCAGCAGTTTACCAGGGGCAGTTGGCGAGCAGTACTTC. Protein product: CASSLPGAVGEQYF.

This chain joins TRBV30 and TRBJ1-5; D not resolved. CDR3 length equals 13 residues. The germline V and J ends were trimmed by 0 bases and 4 bases, with 7 bases remaining between them. Germline CDR1 reads GTSNPN; CDR2 reads SVGIG (reference sequence). The CDR3 region is CAWSVRPNQPQHF. The CDR3 DNA follows: TGTGCCTGGAGTGTACGGCCGAATCAGCCCCAGCATTTT.

This rearrangement joins TRBV18 to TRBJ2-3, with D possibly TRBD1 on 6 matching bases. The ends were cut back, 0 bases at V and 7 bases at J, with 11 bases in the middle. There are 14 residues in the CDR3. CDR1 is KGHSH and CDR2 is LQKENI in the germline V gene. This CDR3 is CASSPPGGFNTQYF. CDR3 bases: TGTGCCAGCTCACCACCAGGGGGTTTCAATACGCAGTATTTT. Full variable domain (rest looked up from reference TRBV18 and TRBJ2-3): NAGVMQNPRHLVRRRGQEARLRCSPMKGHSHVYWYRQLPEEGLKFMVYLQKENIIDESGMPKERFSAEFPKEGPSILRIQQVVRGDSAAYFCASSPPGGFNTQYFGPGTRLTVL.

This clone was seen more than once but under ten times. The chain carries TRBV5-6 and TRBJ2-5, with 8 bases lining up with TRBD1. This CDR3 comprises 16 residues. Unmatched junction bases numbered 9, after V lost 0 bases and J lost 5 bases. Germline V CDR1 and CDR2: SGHDT, YYEEEE. The CDR3 region has the DNA TGTGCCAGCAGCTTGGGACCACCAGGGGGCCGGGAGACCCAGTACTTC. Amino acid sequence: CASSLGPPGGRETQYF.

The chain employs TRBV6-1 and TRBJ2-7; D unresolved. CDR3 size: 16 residues. V was shortened by 1 base and J by 0 bases, with 13 bases between the two germline ends. The germline V gene has CDR1 MNHNS and CDR2 SASEGT. The CDR3 sequence is CASSEGTAVSSYEQYF. CDR3 nucleotides: TGTGCCAGCAGTGAAGGGACGGCGGTGAGCTCCTACGAGCAGTACTTC.

The chain has TRBV30 and TRBJ1-1; D gene uncertain. The V and J ends lost 5 bases and 0 bases respectively, with 13 bases between them. CDR3 length: 14 amino acids. Germline loops: CDR1 GTSNPN, CDR2 SVGIG (reference sequence). DNA of the CDR3: TGTGCCTGGGCTTCAAAGCAGATGAACACTGAAGCTTTCTTT. As protein: CAWASKQMNTEAFF.

The chain carries TRBV6-2 or TRBV6-3 and TRBJ2-3; 7 bases align to TRBD2. The CDR3 is made up of 17 amino acids. The germline V gene has CDR1 MNHEY and CDR2 SVGEGT. Trimming took 6 bases from V and 6 from J; bases not matched to a gene: 18. The CDR3 reads CASSPAGFRGWGDTQYF. The DNA for the CDR3 is TGTGCCAGCAGCCCAGCGGGATTTCGGGGATGGGGCGATACGCAGTATTTT.

The chain couples TRBV7-9 to TRBJ1-1; maybe TRBD1 (6 bases). The CDR3 spans 13 residues. Between the trimmed V and J ends, which lost 5 bases and 7 bases, there was a span of 14 bases. The germline V gene has CDR1 SEHNR and CDR2 FQNEAQ (reference sequence). CDR3 sequence: CASSPRGGSEAFF. The CDR3 DNA is TGTGCCAGCAGCCCAAGAGGGGGGAGTGAAGCTTTCTTT.

V gene TRBV2 combines with J gene TRBJ1-1, with D possibly being TRBD1 (5 bases). Germline V gives CDR1 SNHLY, CDR2 FYNNEI. Trimming pared 8 bases from V and 3 bases from J, leaving 13 bases between. This CDR3 is 13 amino acids long. For the CDR3, the DNA is TGTGCCAGCGGGGCCCGAGGGGACACTGAAGCTTTCTTT. This gives the protein CASGARGDTEAFF.

The rearrangement joins TRBV6-5 to TRBJ1-2; maybe TRBD1 (6 bases). CDR1 is MNHEY, CDR2 SVGAGI, per germline. Trimming pared 4 bases from V and 9 bases from J, leaving 15 bases between. The CDR3 covers 13 residues. CDR3 coding DNA: TGTGCCAGCAGTTTAAACCGGGACACGAGCTACACCTTC. This sequence encodes CASSLNRDTSYTF.

The V call is TRBV7-9, the J call TRBJ2-7, with a tentative D call TRBD1 (7 bases). The CDR3 extends over 16 amino acids. The germline gives CDR1 SEHNR, CDR2 FQNEAQ (reference sequence). V lost 5 bases and J 6 bases, leaving 23 bases between the germline ends. The CDR3 DNA sequence: TGTGCCAGCAGCCCGAACAGGGGAGGCCCTCCGGGCGAGCAGTACTTC. Amino acid sequence: CASSPNRGGPPGEQYF.

The J gene is TRBJ1-5, the V gene TRBV6-1; D is uncertain. The CDR3 consists of 16 residues. CDR1 and CDR2 from the germline V gene are MNHNS and SASEGT. Trimming removed 1 base at V and 1 base at J, with 11 bases between. DNA for the CDR3: TGTGCCAGCAGTGAAGTTTTGGGAGGAAGCAATCAGCCCCAGCATTTT. Its protein is CASSEVLGGSNQPQHF.

The rearrangement uses TRBV27 and TRBJ2-3, with 8 bases lining up with TRBD2. CDR1 and CDR2 from the germline V gene are MNHEY and SMNVEV (reference sequence). The trim removed 5 bases at V and 1 base at J, leaving 20 bases unmatched. The CDR3 runs 20 residues. The CDR3 DNA is TGTGCCAGCAGTCCACTTTGGCGGGAGGAGGCCACCCCCGGCACAGATACGCAGTATTTT. Translated: CASSPLWREEATPGTDTQYF.

The chain uses TRBV3-1 (or the pseudogene TRBV3-2) and TRBJ2-1; TRBD2 matches at 10 bases. Germline V gene lookup returns CDR1 LGHDT and CDR2 YNNKEL (reference sequence). Losses at the gene ends were 1 base for V and 6 bases for J; bases not matched to a gene: 21. CDR3 length equals 21 residues. The CDR3 here is CASSQAISGRARPYYFNEQFF. Here the CDR3 DNA reads TGTGCCAGCAGCCAAGCGATAAGCGGGAGGGCCCGACCCTACTACTTCAATGAGCAGTTCTTC.

The sample holds one count of this clone. The rearrangement links TRBV3-1 (or the pseudogene TRBV3-2) to TRBJ2-1; perhaps TRBD1 as D (6 bases). CDR1 and CDR2 from the germline V gene are LGHDT and YNNKEL (reference sequence). This CDR3 contains 12 residues. V lost 4 bases to trimming and J lost 8 bases, with 9 bases between them. The CDR3 loop is CASSPKGDEQFF. The CDR3 DNA reads as TGTGCCAGCAGCCCTAAGGGGGATGAGCAGTTCTTC.

Only one count was recorded for this clone. The chain recombines TRBV4-2 with TRBJ2-7, with D possibly being TRBD1 or TRBD2 (5 bases each). The CDR3 is 15 residues long. Trimming shortened V by 4 bases and J by 0 bases, and 13 bases separated the two germline ends. Per germline, CDR1 LGHNA and CDR2 YNFKEQ. The CDR3 DNA reads as TGTGCCAGCAGCCGTGGGGACGGAGACTCCTACGAGCAGTACTTC. It codes for CASSRGDGDSYEQYF.

The chain is built from TRBV20-1 and TRBJ1-1; D ambiguous. The CDR3 has 8 residues. In germline, CDR1 is DFQATT, CDR2 SNEGSKA (reference sequence). V was clipped by 5 bases and J by 11 bases, with 6 bases between them. CDR3 nucleotides: TGCAGTGCTCCAGGCGCTTTCTTT. It specifies CSAPGAFF.

V and J are TRBV3-1 (or the pseudogene TRBV3-2) and TRBJ2-1, with 11 positions matching TRBD2. With 8 bases clipped from V and 8 bases from J, the junction kept 14 bases outside the gene matches. CDR3 length: 16 residues. CDR1 and CDR2 (germline): LGHDT, YNNKEL (reference sequence). In DNA, the CDR3 is TGTGCCAGCCCGAAAAAGCTAGCGGGAGGTAACGATGAGCAGTTCTTC. It is translated as CASPKKLAGGNDEQFF.

V and J are TRBV6-5 and TRBJ2-1; 7 bases agree with TRBD1. Germline CDR1 is MNHEY and CDR2 is SVGAGI. V trimming: 2 bases; J trimming: 9 bases; junction bases outside the gene matches: 4. This CDR3 has 13 residues. CDR3 residues: CASSYTGQFEQFF. CDR3 in DNA: TGTGCCAGCAGTTACACGGGACAGTTTGAGCAGTTCTTC.

The chain employs TRBV19 and TRBJ1-2; D uncertain. V dropped 6 bases and J dropped 4 bases, with 6 bases sitting between them. From germline, CDR1 is LNHDA and CDR2 SQIVND (reference sequence). The CDR3 has 11 amino acids. CDR3 loop: CASRSAYGYTF. In DNA form, the CDR3 reads TGTGCCAGTAGGTCGGCCTATGGCTACACCTTC.

The genes are TRBV2 and TRBJ1-2; D possibly corresponds to TRBD1 (6 bases). CDR1 and CDR2 from the germline V gene are SNHLY and FYNNEI. With 8 bases removed from V and 0 bases from J, the gap between germline ends came to 13 bases. This CDR3 is built from 14 residues. The CDR3 DNA follows: TGTGCCAGCGAACAGGGTTTGGCTAACTATGGCTACACCTTC. Translating gives CASEQGLANYGYTF.

The rearrangement uses TRBV7-2 and TRBJ2-6; the D gene is possibly TRBD2 (5 bases). This CDR3 is 15 amino acids long. V lost 1 base to trimming and J lost 4 bases, with 8 bases between them. CDR1 and CDR2 (germline): SGHTA, FQGNSA. CDR3 in DNA: TGTGCCAGCAGCTTAGGGGGAGCCGGGGCCAACGTCCTGACTTTC. It translates to CASSLGGAGANVLTF.

The chain couples TRBV5-8 to TRBJ2-2, with TRBD2 identical over 9 bases. This CDR3 comprises 16 residues. Germline V CDR1 and CDR2: SGHTS, YDEGEE. V trimming: 3 bases; J trimming: 1 base; junction bases outside the gene matches: 4. The CDR3 loop is CASSWGLALNTGELFF. The CDR3 DNA follows: TGTGCCAGCAGCTGGGGACTAGCCCTGAACACCGGGGAGCTGTTTTTT.

The chain couples TRBV12-3 or TRBV12-4 to TRBJ1-1; D gene uncertain. The CDR3 has 13 residues. Trimming removed 6 bases at V and 4 bases at J, with 12 bases between. CDR3 nucleotide sequence: TGTGCCAGCAGGCCCGTGGAGGGCACTGAAGCTTTCTTT. Its translation: CASRPVEGTEAFF.